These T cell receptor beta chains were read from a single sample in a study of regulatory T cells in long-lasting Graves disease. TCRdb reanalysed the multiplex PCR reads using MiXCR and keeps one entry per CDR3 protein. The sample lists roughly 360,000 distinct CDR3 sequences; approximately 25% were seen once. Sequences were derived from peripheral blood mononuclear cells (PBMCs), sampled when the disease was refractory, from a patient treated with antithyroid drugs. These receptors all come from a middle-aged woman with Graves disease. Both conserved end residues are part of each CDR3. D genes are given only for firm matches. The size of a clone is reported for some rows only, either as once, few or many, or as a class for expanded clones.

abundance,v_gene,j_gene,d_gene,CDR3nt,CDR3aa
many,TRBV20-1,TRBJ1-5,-,TGCAGTGCTGCCAGGAAGAGCCAGCCCCAGCATTTT,CSAARKSQPQHF
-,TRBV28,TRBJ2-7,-,TGTGCCAGCAGTTTGACAGATAAGCGGTACGAGCAGTACTTC,CASSLTDKRYEQYF
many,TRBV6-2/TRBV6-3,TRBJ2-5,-,TGTGCCAGCAGTTACAACCGAGAGACCCAGTACTTC,CASSYNRETQYF
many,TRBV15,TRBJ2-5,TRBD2,TGTGCCACCAGCAGAGTGGCGGGAGGGCCGGAGACCCAGTACTTC,CATSRVAGGPETQYF
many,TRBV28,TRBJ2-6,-,TGTGCCAGCAGTTACGGGCTTCGCCACTCTGGGGCCAACGTCCTGACTTTC,CASSYGLRHSGANVLTF
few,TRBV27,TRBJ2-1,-,TGTGCCAGCAGTCCTACAACGGGACTCGCAAATGAGCAGTTCTTC,CASSPTTGLANEQFF
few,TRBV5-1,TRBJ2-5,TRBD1,TGCGCCAGCAGCACCGGGACAGCCCAAGAGACCCAGTACTTC,CASSTGTAQETQYF
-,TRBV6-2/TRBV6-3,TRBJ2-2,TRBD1,TGTGCCACCCCCCCAGGGGGACAGATGAACACCGGGGAGCTGTTTTTT,CATPPGGQMNTGELFF
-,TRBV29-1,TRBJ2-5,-,TGCAGCGCCCTCAGCGCAAGGAGTCCGGAGACCCAGTACTTC,CSALSARSPETQYF
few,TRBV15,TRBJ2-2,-,TGTGCCACCAGCAGAGGCCGGGGGCCAAACACCGGGGAGCTGTTTTTT,CATSRGRGPNTGELFF
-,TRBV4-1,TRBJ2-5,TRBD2,TGCGCCAGCAGCCCTCGTTTAGCGGGAGGAACCCAAGAGACCCAGTACTTC,CASSPRLAGGTQETQYF
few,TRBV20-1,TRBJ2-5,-,TGCAGTGCTAGAGTCCCTTGGGGAAATCCGGGAGAGACCCAGTACTTC,CSARVPWGNPGETQYF
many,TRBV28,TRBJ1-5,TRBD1,TGTGCCAGCACCCCAGGGGGGCAGCGCAATCAGCCCCAGCATTTT,CASTPGGQRNQPQHF